The clone carrying this TCR beta chain was seen only a few times. The data stem from a study of identical twins. CDR1 is LGHDT and CDR2 is YNNKEL in the germline V gene (reference sequence). CDR3 length: 11 amino acids. The germline V and J ends were trimmed by 6 bases and 8 bases, with 10 bases remaining between them. TCRdb reprocessed the 5' RACE reads with MiXCR, giving one entry per CDR3 protein. Among hundreds of thousands of distinct CDR3 sequences listed, 18% were seen once. The same data also went into a second study, on T cells expressing NK-cell markers.

The chain recombines TRBV3-1 with TRBJ2-5; D not certain. The receptor was derived from a woman aged 18 to 35 in good health. Sequencing used PBMCs. The CDR3 nucleotides are TGTGCCAGCAGACACGAGAGAACCCAGTACTTC. Protein: CASRHERTQYF.